This T cell receptor beta chain was observed in a study of cytomegalovirus exposure and HLA in healthy donors. This clone has more than one count but fewer than ten. Antigen unknown. The PCR employed 60 Vbeta primers together with 13 Jbeta primers. Per the authors' pipeline: Later, an analysis found tens of millions of unique TCR beta chains, and approximately 10 million of these were shared. The table came from immunoSEQ multiplex PCR; TCRdb's copy has only in-frame clones and leaves some out. V, J and clone size are taken as reported in that table, and D and trimming were inferred from the DNA itself. The table records roughly 150,000 clones, 76% of them present only once. The study, taken as a whole, reports: Sequencing depth across donors, presence/absence analyses assumed, was roughly uniform. Overall, under 200 TCR beta chains were annotated as cytomegalovirus-associated. Later analysis associated a missense DCLRE1C variant with TCR beta V- and J-gene trimming.

The CDR3 length is 15 residues. V lost 6 bases and J 2 bases, leaving 15 bases between the germline ends. CDR1 is MNHEY and CDR2 is SMNVEV in the germline V gene (reference sequence). The genes are TRBV27 and TRBJ2-3, with a possible D match to TRBD2 (7 bases). The sequence was collected from a male donor in good health and CMV-seronegative. The sample comprised PBMCs. The CDR3 loop reads CASSRLAGATDTQYF. The CDR3 DNA is TGTGCCAGCAGCCGTCTGGCGGGGGCCACAGATACGCAGTATTTT.